This TCR beta chain was profiled in a study of T cell responses to AZD1222 COVID-19 vaccine. Here immunoSEQ multiplex PCR was the method, and the copy in TCRdb shows in-frame clones only, minus some. The top ten clones hold 20% to 30% of a sample with 70,000 or so clones, over 65% of them seen once. Germline loops: CDR1 KGHSH, CDR2 LQKENI. V gave up 2 bases and J gave up 5 bases; unmatched junction bases: 9. The CDR3 loop spans 16 amino acids. This chain joins TRBV18 and TRBJ1-1; the match to TRBD1 covers 9 bases. Sequenced here: peripheral blood, sampled 28 days after the second AZD1222 dose. The origin of this receptor is an adult who received the AZD1222 COVID-19 vaccine. CDR3 loop: CASSPTQDRGGTEAFF. CDR3 DNA sequence: TGTGCCAGCTCACCAACGCAGGACAGGGGTGGTACTGAAGCTTTCTTT. Full variable domain (rest looked up from reference TRBV18 and TRBJ1-1): NAGVMQNPRHLVRRRGQEARLRCSPMKGHSHVYWYRQLPEEGLKFMVYLQKENIIDESGMPKERFSAEFPKEGPSILRIQQVVRGDSAAYFCASSPTQDRGGTEAFFGQGTRLTVV.